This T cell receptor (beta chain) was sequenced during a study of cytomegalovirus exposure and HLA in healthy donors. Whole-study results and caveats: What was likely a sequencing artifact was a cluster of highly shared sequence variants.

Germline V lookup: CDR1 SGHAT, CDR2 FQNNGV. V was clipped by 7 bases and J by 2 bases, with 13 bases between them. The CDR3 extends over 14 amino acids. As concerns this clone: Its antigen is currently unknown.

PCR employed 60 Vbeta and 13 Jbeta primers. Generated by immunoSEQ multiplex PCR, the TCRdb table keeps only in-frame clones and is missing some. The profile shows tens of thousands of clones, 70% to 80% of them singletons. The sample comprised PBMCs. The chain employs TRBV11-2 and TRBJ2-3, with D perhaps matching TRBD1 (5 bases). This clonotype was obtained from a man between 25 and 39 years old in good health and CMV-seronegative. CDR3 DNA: TGTGCCAGCACCAGCCAGGGTTCCACAGATACGCAGTATTTT. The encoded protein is CASTSQGSTDTQYF.